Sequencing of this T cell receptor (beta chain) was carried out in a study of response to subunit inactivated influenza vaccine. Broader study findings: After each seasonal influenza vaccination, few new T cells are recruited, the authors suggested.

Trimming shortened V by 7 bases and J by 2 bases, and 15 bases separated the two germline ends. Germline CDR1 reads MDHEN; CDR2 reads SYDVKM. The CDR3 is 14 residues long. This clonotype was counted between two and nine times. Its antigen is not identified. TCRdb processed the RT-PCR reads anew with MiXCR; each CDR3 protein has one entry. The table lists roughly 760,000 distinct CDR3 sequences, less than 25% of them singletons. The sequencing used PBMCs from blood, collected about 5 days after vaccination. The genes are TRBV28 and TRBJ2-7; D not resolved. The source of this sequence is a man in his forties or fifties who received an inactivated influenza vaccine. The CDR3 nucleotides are TGTGCCAGCACCCCCCCTCTGTCCACCTACGAGCAGTACTTC. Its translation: CASTPPLSTYEQYF.